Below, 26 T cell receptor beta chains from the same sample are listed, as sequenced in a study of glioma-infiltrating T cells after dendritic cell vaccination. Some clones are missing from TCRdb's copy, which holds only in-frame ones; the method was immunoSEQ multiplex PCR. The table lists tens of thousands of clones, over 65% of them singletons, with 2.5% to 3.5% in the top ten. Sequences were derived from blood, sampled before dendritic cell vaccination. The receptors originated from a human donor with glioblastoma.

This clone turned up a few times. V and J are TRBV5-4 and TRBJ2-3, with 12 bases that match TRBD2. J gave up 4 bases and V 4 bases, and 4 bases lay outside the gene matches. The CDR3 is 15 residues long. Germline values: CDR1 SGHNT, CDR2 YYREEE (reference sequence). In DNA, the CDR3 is TGTGCCAGCAGCCTAGCGGGGGGGCGGGCAGATACGCAGTATTTT. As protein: CASSLAGGRADTQYF. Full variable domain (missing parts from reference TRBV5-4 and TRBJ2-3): ETGVTQSPTHLIKTRGQQVTLRCSSQSGHNTVSWYQQALGQGPQFIFQYYREEENGRGNFPPRFSGLQFPNYSSELNVNALELDDSALYLCASSLAGGRADTQYFGPGTRLTVL.

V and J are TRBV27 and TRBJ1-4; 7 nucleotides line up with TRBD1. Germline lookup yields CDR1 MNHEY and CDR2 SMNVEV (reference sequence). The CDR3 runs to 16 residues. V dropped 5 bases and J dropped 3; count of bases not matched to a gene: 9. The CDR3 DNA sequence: TGTGCCAGCAGTCCGTACGGGACAGCGGCTAATGAAAAACTGTTTTTT. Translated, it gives CASSPYGTAANEKLFF.

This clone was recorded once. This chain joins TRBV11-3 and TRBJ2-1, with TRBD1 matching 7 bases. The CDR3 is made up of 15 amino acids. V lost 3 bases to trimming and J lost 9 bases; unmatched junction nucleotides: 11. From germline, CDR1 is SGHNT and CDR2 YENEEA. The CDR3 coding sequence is TGTGCCAGCAGCTTTGGGACAGCCCTTTTTGGTGAGCAGTTCTTC. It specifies CASSFGTALFGEQFF.

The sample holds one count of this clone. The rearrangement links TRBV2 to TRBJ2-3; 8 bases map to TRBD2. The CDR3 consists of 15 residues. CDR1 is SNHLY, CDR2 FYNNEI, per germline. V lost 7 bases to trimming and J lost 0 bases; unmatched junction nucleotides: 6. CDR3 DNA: TGTGCCAGCATGCCCGGGACTAGTAGCACAGATACGCAGTATTTT. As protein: CASMPGTSSTDTQYF.

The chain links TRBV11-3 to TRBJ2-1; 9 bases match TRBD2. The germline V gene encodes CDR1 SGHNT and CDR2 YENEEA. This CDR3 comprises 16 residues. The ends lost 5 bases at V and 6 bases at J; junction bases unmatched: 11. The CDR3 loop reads CASSRPLGLAGNEQFF. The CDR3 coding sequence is TGTGCCAGCAGCCGGCCGTTGGGACTAGCAGGCAATGAGCAGTTCTTC. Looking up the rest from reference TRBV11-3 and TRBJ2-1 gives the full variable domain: EAGVVQSPRYKIIEKKQPVAFWCNPISGHNTLYWYLQNLGQGPELLIRYENEEAVDDSQLPKDRFSAERLKGVDSTLKIQPAELGDSAVYLCASSRPLGLAGNEQFFGPGTRLTVL.

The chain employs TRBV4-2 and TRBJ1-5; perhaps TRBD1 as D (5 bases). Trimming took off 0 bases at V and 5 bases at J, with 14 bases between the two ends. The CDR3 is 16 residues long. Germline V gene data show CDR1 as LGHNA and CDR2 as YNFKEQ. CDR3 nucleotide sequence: TGTGCCAGCAGCCAAGATCAAGGCCAGGGCTATCAGCCCCAGCATTTT. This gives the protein CASSQDQGQGYQPQHF.

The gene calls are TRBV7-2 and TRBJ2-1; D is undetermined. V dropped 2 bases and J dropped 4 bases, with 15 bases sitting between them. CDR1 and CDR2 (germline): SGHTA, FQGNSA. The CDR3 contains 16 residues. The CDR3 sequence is CASSLNRRAGYNEQFF. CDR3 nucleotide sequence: TGTGCCAGCAGCTTAAATAGGCGTGCCGGGTACAATGAGCAGTTCTTC.

CDR3 bases: TGTGCCAGCAGCTTGACTAGCGGGGGGTTCAATGAGCAGTTCTTC. Protein: CASSLTSGGFNEQFF. This chain links TRBV7-9 with TRBJ2-1; 13 bases agree with TRBD2. Trimming took 3 bases from V and 6 from J; bases not matched to a gene: 2. CDR1 is SEHNR and CDR2 is FQNEAQ in the germline V gene (reference sequence). The CDR3 is 15 residues long.

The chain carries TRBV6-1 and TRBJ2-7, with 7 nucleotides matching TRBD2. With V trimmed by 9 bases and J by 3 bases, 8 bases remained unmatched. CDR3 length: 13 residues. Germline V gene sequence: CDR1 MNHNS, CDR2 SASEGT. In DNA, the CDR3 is TGTGCCAGTTACCCAAGGGAGGGCTACGAGCAGTACTTC. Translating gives CASYPREGYEQYF.

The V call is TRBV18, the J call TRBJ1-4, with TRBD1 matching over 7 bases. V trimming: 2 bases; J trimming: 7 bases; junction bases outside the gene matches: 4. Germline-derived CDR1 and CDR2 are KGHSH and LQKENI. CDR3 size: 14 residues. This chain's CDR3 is CASSPGTVGEKLFF. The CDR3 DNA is TGTGCCAGCTCACCAGGGACAGTGGGTGAAAAACTGTTTTTT.

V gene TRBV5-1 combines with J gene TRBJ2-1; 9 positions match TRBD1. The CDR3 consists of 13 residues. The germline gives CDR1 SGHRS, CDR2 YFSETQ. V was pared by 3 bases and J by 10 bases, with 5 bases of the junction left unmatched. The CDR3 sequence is CASSWGQGWEQFF. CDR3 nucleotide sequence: TGCGCCAGCAGCTGGGGACAGGGCTGGGAGCAGTTCTTC.

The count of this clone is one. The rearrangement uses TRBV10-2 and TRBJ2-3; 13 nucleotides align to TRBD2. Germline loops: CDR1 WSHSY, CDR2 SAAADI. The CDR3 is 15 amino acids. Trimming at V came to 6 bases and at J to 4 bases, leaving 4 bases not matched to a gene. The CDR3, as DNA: TGCGCCAGCAGCTCCACTAGCGGGGGGGCAGATACGCAGTATTTT. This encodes CASSSTSGGADTQYF.

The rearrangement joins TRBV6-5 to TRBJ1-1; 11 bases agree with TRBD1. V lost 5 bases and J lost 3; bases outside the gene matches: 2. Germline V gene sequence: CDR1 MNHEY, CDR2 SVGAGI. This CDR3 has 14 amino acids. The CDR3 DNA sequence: TGTGCCAGCAGTAGGGACAGGGGGGACACTGAAGCTTTCTTT. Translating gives CASSRDRGDTEAFF.

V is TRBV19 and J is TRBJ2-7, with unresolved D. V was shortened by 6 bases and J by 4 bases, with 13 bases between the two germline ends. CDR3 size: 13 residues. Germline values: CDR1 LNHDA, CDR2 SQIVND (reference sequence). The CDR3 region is CASSHNPFYEQYF. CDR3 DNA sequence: TGTGCCAGTAGCCACAACCCGTTTTACGAGCAGTACTTC.

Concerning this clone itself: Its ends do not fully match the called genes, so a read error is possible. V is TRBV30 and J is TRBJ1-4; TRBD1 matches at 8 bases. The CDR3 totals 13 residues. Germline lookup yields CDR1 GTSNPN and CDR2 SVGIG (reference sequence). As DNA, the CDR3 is TGTGCCTGGATAAGACAGGGGAATGAAAAACTGCTTTTT. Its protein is CAWIRQGNEKLLF.

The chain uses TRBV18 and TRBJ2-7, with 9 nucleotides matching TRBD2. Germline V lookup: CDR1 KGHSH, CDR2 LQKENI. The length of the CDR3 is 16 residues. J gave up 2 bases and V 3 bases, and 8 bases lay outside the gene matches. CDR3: CASSPTQAGGTYEQYF. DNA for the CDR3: TGTGCCAGCTCACCTACCCAGGCGGGAGGGACCTACGAGCAGTACTTC.

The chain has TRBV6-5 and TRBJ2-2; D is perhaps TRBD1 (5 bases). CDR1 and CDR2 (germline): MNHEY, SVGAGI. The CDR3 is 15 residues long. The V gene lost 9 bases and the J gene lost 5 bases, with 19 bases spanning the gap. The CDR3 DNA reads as TGTGCCAGTCAAATGTCCGTCAGGGAAACCGGGGAGCTGTTTTTT. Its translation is CASQMSVRETGELFF.

In nucleotides, the CDR3 is TGTGCCAGCAGCTTAGACAGGGTCCACGAGCAGTACTTC. This sequence encodes CASSLDRVHEQYF. This chain connects TRBV11-2 to TRBJ2-7; a weak D match, TRBD1 (5 bases). Looked up from germline, CDR1 is SGHAT and CDR2 is FQNNGV. V was shortened by 0 bases and J by 5 bases, with 8 bases between the two germline ends. The CDR3 totals 13 residues.

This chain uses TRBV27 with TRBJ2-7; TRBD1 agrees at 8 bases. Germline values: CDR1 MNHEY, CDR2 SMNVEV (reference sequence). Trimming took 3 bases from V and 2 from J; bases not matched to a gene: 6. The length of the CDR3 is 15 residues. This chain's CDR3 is CASSFVRTGTYEQYF. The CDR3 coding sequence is TGTGCCAGCAGTTTTGTCCGGACAGGGACCTACGAGCAGTACTTC.

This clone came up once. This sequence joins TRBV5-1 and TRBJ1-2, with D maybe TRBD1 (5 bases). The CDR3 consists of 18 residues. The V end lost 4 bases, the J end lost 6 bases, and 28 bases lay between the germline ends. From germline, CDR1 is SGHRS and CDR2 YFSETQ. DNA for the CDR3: TGCGCCAGCAGCCTGCGAGGGACTTCGTCTCTGGGGTCCCATGGCTACACCTTC. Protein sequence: CASSLRGTSSLGSHGYTF.

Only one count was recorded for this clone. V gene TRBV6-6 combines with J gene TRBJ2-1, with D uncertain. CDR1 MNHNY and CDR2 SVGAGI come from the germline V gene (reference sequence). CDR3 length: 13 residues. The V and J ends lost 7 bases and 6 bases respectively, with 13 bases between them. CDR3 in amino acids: CASTPGQVNEQFF. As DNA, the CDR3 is TGTGCCAGCACTCCTGGGCAGGTCAATGAGCAGTTCTTC.

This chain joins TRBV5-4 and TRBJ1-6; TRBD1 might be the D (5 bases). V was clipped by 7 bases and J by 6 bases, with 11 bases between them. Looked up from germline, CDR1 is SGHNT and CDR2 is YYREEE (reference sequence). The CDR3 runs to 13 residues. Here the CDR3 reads CASRGGSNSPLHF. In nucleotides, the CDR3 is TGTGCCAGCCGGGGGGGGAGTAATTCACCCCTCCACTTT.

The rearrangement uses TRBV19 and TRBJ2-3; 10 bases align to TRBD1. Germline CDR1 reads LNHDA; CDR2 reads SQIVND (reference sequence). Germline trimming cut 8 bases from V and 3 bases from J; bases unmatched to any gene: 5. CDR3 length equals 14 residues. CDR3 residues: CASRRDRGTDTQYF. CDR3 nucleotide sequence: TGTGCCAGTCGACGGGACAGGGGAACAGATACGCAGTATTTT.

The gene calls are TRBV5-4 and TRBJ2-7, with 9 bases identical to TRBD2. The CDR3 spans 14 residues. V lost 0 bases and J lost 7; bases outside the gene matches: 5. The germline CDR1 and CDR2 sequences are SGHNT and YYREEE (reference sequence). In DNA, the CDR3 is TGTGCCAGCAGCTTGGGGCTAGCGGGGAGGGAGCAGTACTTC. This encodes CASSLGLAGREQYF.

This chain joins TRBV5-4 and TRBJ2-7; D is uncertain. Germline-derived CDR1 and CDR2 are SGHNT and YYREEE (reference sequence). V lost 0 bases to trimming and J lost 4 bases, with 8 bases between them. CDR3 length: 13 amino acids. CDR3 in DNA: TGTGCCAGCAGCTTGGACAGAAATTACGAGCAGTACTTC. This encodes CASSLDRNYEQYF.

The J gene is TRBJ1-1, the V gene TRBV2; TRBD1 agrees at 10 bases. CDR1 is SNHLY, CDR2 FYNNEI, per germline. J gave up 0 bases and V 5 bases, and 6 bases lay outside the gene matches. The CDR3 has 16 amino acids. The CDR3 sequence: CASSIGTGDMNTEAFF. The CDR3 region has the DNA TGTGCCAGCAGTATTGGGACAGGGGACATGAACACTGAAGCTTTCTTT.